Listed below are T cell receptor beta chains from one sample, sequenced in a study of cytomegalovirus exposure and HLA in healthy donors. Some clones are missing from TCRdb's copy, which holds only in-frame ones; the method was immunoSEQ multiplex PCR. The sample includes 150,000 to 200,000 clones, around nine tenths of them seen just once. Material for sequencing was PBMCs. The receptors here all came from a man aged 25 to 45 in good health and CMV-seropositive. Both conserved end residues are part of each CDR3. The D gene is left open where the match is weak. For some rows the clone size is stated as once, few or many, or as a class when expanded; others skip it.

cdr3_length	v_call	clone_size	d_call	j_call	cdr3_aa	cdr3_nt
15	TRBV6-8	NA	NA	TRBJ2-7	CASSQVTSRTYEQYF	TGTGCCAGCAGTCAGGTGACCTCGCGAACCTACGAGCAGTACTTC
13	TRBV18	NA	NA	TRBJ2-7	CASSPPTQYEQYF	TGTGCCAGCTCACCGCCCACCCAGTACGAGCAGTACTTC
12	TRBV7-7	few	NA	TRBJ2-7	CASSSWEDEQYF	TGTGCTAGCAGCTCTTGGGAGGACGAGCAGTACTTC
13	TRBV11-2	NA	NA	TRBJ1-5	CASSLGGRQPQHF	TGTGCCAGCAGCTTAGGAGGGAGGCAGCCCCAGCATTTT
14	TRBV19	NA	TRBD2	TRBJ2-3	CASGRERATDTQYF	TGTGCCAGTGGGCGGGAGCGTGCGACAGATACGCAGTATTTT
14	TRBV6-5	NA	TRBD2	TRBJ2-1	CASSLVAGGNEQFF	TGTGCCAGCAGTTTGGTTGCGGGGGGCAATGAGCAGTTCTTC
13	TRBV2	NA	TRBD2	TRBJ2-1	CASGGRGGYEQFF	TGTGCCAGCGGGGGGAGGGGCGGCTATGAGCAGTTCTTC
14	TRBV6-6	NA	NA	TRBJ1-1	CAITRGEVNTEAFF	TGTGCCATCACGAGGGGGGAAGTGAACACTGAAGCTTTCTTT
15	TRBV7-6	NA	NA	TRBJ2-3	CASSLRGSDTDTQYF	TGTGCCAGCAGCTTAAGGGGGAGCGACACAGATACGCAGTATTTT
18	TRBV11-3	NA	TRBD1	TRBJ2-2	CASSSYSPTGGDTGELFF	TGTGCCAGCAGCTCCTACAGCCCAACAGGGGGAGACACCGGGGAGCTGTTTTTT
13	TRBV6-1	NA	TRBD2	TRBJ2-7	CATREGSSYEQYF	TGTGCCACCCGGGAGGGAAGCTCCTACGAGCAGTACTTC
15	TRBV5-1	once	NA	TRBJ2-5	CASSLQTGRAETQYF	TGCGCCAGCAGCTTACAGACAGGGAGGGCGGAGACCCAGTACTTC
13	TRBV6-6	NA	TRBD1	TRBJ1-1	CASSYRQGTEAFF	TGTGCCAGCAGTTATAGACAGGGAACTGAAGCTTTCTTT
13	TRBV6-5	NA	NA	TRBJ2-3	CASSTGSPDTQYF	TGTGCCAGCAGTACAGGGTCCCCAGATACGCAGTATTTT
12	TRBV5-1	once	NA	TRBJ2-1	CASSLTYDEQFF	TGCGCCAGCAGCTTGACCTACGATGAGCAGTTCTTC
15	TRBV11-3	NA	NA	TRBJ2-2	CASSLDGQTTGELFF	TGTGCCAGCAGCTTAGACGGACAAACGACCGGGGAGCTGTTTTTT
17	TRBV7-2	NA	TRBD2	TRBJ2-3	CASSPRTSGGTGDTQYF	TGTGCCAGCAGCCCTCGGACTAGCGGGGGAACCGGGGATACGCAGTATTTT
13	TRBV9	NA	NA	TRBJ1-2	CASSPQGFYGYTF	TGTGCCAGCAGCCCCCAAGGATTTTACGGCTACACCTTC
15	TRBV9	NA	NA	TRBJ2-1	CASSTGQLSYNEQFF	TGTGCCAGCAGCACCGGGCAGCTCTCCTACAATGAGCAGTTCTTC
14	TRBV7-2	NA	NA	TRBJ1-1	CASSLLNGDTEAFF	TGTGCCAGCAGCTTGCTCAACGGGGACACTGAAGCTTTCTTT
16	TRBV14	NA	TRBD2	TRBJ2-3	CASSLGVTSGRDTQYF	TGTGCCAGCAGCCTCGGAGTGACTAGCGGTAGAGATACGCAGTATTTT
12	TRBV7-8	NA	NA	TRBJ2-7	CASSLEAYEQYF	TGTGCCAGCAGCTTAGAGGCCTACGAGCAGTACTTC
14	TRBV29-1	NA	NA	TRBJ1-6	CSVASGPYNSPLHF	TGCAGCGTTGCCTCGGGGCCATATAATTCACCCCTCCACTTT
15	TRBV27	NA	TRBD2	TRBJ2-3	CASSLRPSGADTQYF	TGTGCCAGCAGTTTAAGGCCTAGCGGGGCAGATACGCAGTATTTT
13	TRBV18	NA	NA	TRBJ2-4	CASSPPGEGIQYF	TGTGCCAGCTCACCCCCAGGGGAGGGCATTCAGTACTTC
11	TRBV13	NA	NA	TRBJ2-5	CASRFMKTQYF	TGTGCCAGCAGGTTCATGAAGACCCAGTACTTC
15	TRBV9	NA	TRBD2	TRBJ2-1	CASSGRLADYNEQFF	TGTGCCAGCAGCGGAAGACTAGCGGACTACAATGAGCAGTTCTTC
14	TRBV6-5	NA	TRBD2	TRBJ2-7	CASSYVAGVYEQYF	TGTGCCAGCAGTTACGTAGCGGGAGTCTACGAGCAGTACTTC
15	TRBV5-4	NA	TRBD2	TRBJ2-7	CASSLVASGIHEQYF	TGTGCCAGCAGCTTGGTTGCTAGCGGGATACACGAGCAGTACTTC
13	TRBV6-1	NA	TRBD1	TRBJ1-2	CASTLDRGGGYTF	TGTGCCAGCACCTTGGACAGGGGCGGTGGCTACACCTTC
13	TRBV28	few	NA	TRBJ1-2	CASSSGQLGGYTF	TGTGCCAGCAGTTCCGGACAGTTGGGCGGCTACACCTTC
14	TRBV11-1	NA	TRBD2	TRBJ2-7	CASSFQRDLREQYF	TGTGCCAGCAGCTTCCAGCGGGACTTGCGGGAGCAGTACTTC
14	TRBV28	once	NA	TRBJ2-7	CASSSRASRYEQYF	TGTGCCAGCAGTTCTAGGGCTAGCCGATACGAGCAGTACTTC
13	TRBV5-1	NA	TRBD1	TRBJ1-4	CASAGGTNEKLFF	TGCGCCAGCGCAGGGGGGACTAATGAAAAACTGTTTTTT
15	TRBV19	NA	NA	TRBJ1-5	CASTKISGVNQPQHF	TGTGCCAGTACCAAAATCAGTGGGGTCAATCAGCCCCAGCATTTT
13	TRBV7-2	NA	NA	TRBJ2-3	CASILSGTDTQYF	TGTGCCAGCATCCTCTCGGGCACAGATACGCAGTATTTT
15	TRBV7-9	NA	NA	TRBJ2-7	CASSLGPVDGYEQYF	TGTGCCAGCAGCTTAGGACCCGTGGACGGCTACGAGCAGTACTTC
14	TRBV27	NA	NA	TRBJ2-3	CASSLSGATDTQYF	TGTGCCAGCAGTTTATCCGGGGCCACAGATACGCAGTATTTT
15	TRBV27	once	TRBD2	TRBJ2-3	CASSGRAGSTDTQYF	TGTGCCAGCAGTGGCCGAGCGGGGAGCACAGATACGCAGTATTTT
15	TRBV19	NA	TRBD1	TRBJ2-7	CASSRQGAPSYEQYF	TGTGCCAGTAGTAGACAGGGGGCGCCCTCATACGAGCAGTACTTC
15	TRBV11-2	NA	NA	TRBJ2-1	CASSSLSGYRREQFF	TGTGCCAGCAGCTCCTTATCCGGCTACCGACGTGAGCAGTTCTTC
15	TRBV7-2	NA	TRBD1	TRBJ1-4	CASSSGTGRGEKLFF	TGTGCCAGCAGCTCAGGGACAGGGAGGGGCGAAAAACTGTTTTTT
15	TRBV6-5	NA	NA	TRBJ1-1	CASSWFSSMNTEAFF	TGTGCCAGCAGTTGGTTCAGCTCCATGAACACTGAAGCTTTCTTT
15	TRBV7-2	NA	NA	TRBJ2-3	CASTSQGGETDTQYF	TGTGCCAGCACCTCGCAGGGGGGGGAGACAGATACGCAGTATTTT